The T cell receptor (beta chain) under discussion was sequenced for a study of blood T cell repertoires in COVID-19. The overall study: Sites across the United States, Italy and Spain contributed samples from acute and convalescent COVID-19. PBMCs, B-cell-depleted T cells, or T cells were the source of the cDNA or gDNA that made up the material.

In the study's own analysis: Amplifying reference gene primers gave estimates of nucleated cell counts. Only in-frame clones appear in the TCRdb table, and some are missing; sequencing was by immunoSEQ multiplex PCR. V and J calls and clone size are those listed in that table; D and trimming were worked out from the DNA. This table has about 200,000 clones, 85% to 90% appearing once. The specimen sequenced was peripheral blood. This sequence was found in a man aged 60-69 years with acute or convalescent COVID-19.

The CDR3 region has the DNA TGTGCCAGCACCGCACAGGGGGGGAGCAATCAGCCCCAGCATTTT. Translating it yields CASTAQGGSNQPQHF. The V call is TRBV6-5, the J call TRBJ1-5; 8 bases map to TRBD1. The CDR3 contains 15 residues. V dropped 7 bases and J dropped 1; count of bases not matched to a gene: 6. Germline CDR1 and CDR2: MNHEY and SVGAGI.